The clone carrying this T cell receptor beta chain turned up a few times. No antigen is known for it. The data originate from a study of vaccination effects on CD4 cells after COVID-19. Across the study: The study obtained samples from two convalescent patients 16 days and one week before vaccination.

Viral peptide pool expansion of antigen-specific CD4+ T cells preceded sequencing in the ViraFEST assay. Culture proceeded for nine to eleven days, and CD4+ T cells were then isolated. PCR confirmed that the person was infected with SARS-CoV-2 between March and December 2020. Culturing of a few million PBMC per well took place with roughly 9.4 IU/ml IL-2 and 10 ug/ml peptides. Sequencing was performed with immunoSEQ multiplex PCR; in TCRdb, only in-frame clones are kept and a portion is missing. The sample has 20,000 to 30,000 clones; roughly 69% are singletons. CDR1 and CDR2 (germline): SGHNT, YYREEE (reference sequence). Trimming stripped 3 bases from V and 8 bases from J, with 17 bases between. The CDR3 has 14 residues. Whole-study findings and limits: There was marked clonal contraction among infection- and vaccine-induced clones late after vaccination.

This receptor was identified in a human donor who had a prior SARS-CoV-2 infection. This specimen consisted of CD4+ T cells from PBMCs cultured with SARS-CoV-2 spike peptides, obtained before COVID-19 vaccination. The J gene is TRBJ1-2, the V gene TRBV5-4; D might be TRBD1 (6 bases). The CDR3 protein is CASSSPDRRKGYTF. The DNA of the CDR3 is TGTGCCAGCAGCTCCCCGGACAGACGAAAGGGCTACACCTTC.